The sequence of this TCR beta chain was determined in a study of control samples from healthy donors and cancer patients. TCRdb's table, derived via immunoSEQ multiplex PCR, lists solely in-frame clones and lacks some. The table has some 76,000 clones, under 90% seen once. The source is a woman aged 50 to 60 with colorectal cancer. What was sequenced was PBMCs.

Here the CDR3 reads CASSKGRTSGGAQETQYF. The CDR3 nucleotides are TGTGCCAGCAGCAAAGGGAGGACTAGCGGGGGGGCCCAGGAGACCCAGTACTTC. The rearrangement uses TRBV21-1 and TRBJ2-5; TRBD2 is taken as the D call from the table, unchecked against the DNA. TRBV21-1 is listed as a pseudogene. CDR3 length: 18 amino acids.